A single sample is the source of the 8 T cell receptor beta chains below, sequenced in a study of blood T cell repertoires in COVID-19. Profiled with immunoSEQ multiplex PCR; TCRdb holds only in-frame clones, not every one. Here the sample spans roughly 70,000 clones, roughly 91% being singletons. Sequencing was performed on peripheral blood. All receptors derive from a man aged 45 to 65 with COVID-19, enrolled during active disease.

The CDR3 DNA follows: TGTGCCAGCAGTTCGTACGGGGACTACGAGCAGTACTTC. This codes for CASSSYGDYEQYF. The chain combines TRBV6-5 with TRBJ2-7, with D tentatively TRBD2 (5 bases). The CDR3 length is 13 residues. V was trimmed by 4 bases and J by 3 bases, leaving 10 bases between them. Germline CDR1 and CDR2: MNHEY and SVGAGI.

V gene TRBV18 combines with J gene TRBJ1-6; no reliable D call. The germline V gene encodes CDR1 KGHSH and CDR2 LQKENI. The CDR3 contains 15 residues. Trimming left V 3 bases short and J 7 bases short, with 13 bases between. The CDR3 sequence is CASSPGPGENSPLHF. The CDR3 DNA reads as TGTGCCAGCTCACCGGGCCCCGGCGAAAATTCACCCCTCCACTTT. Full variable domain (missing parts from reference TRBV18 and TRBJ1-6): NAGVMQNPRHLVRRRGQEARLRCSPMKGHSHVYWYRQLPEEGLKFMVYLQKENIIDESGMPKERFSAEFPKEGPSILRIQQVVRGDSAAYFCASSPGPGENSPLHFGNGTRLTVT.

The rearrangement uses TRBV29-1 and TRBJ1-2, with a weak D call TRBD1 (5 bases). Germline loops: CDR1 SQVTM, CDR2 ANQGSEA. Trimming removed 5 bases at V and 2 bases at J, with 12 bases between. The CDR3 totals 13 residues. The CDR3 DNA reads TGCAGCGTTTCTGACAGCCGAAACTATGGCTACACCTTC. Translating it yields CSVSDSRNYGYTF.

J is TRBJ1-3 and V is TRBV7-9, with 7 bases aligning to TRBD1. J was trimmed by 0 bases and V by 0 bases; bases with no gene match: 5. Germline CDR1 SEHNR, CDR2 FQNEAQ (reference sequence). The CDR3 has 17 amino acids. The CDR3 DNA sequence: TGTGCCAGCAGCTTAGCTGGACAGGTCGGCTCTGGAAACACCATATATTTT. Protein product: CASSLAGQVGSGNTIYF.

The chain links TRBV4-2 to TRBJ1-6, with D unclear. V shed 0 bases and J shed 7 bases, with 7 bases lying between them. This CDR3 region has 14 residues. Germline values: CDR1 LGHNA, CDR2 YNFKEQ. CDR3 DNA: TGTGCCAGCAGCCAAGATGTTGAGAATTCACCCCTCCACTTT. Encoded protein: CASSQDVENSPLHF.

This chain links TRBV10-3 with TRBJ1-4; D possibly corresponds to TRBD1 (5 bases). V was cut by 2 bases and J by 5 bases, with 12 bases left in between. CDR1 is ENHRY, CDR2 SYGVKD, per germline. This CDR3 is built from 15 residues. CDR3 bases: TGTGCCATCAGTGAGACTGCAGGGTCAAATGAAAAACTGTTTTTT. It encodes CAISETAGSNEKLFF.

The CDR3 DNA follows: TGTGCCAGTAGTACGGGTCTAGCGGGAGGGATTCGAAATACGCAGTATTTT. It specifies CASSTGLAGGIRNTQYF. The chain has TRBV19 and TRBJ2-3, with TRBD2 identical over 12 bases. The CDR3 has 17 residues. The V segment lost 4 bases and the J segment 7 bases; nucleotides outside the gene matches: 12. Germline CDR1 and CDR2: LNHDA and SQIVND (reference sequence).

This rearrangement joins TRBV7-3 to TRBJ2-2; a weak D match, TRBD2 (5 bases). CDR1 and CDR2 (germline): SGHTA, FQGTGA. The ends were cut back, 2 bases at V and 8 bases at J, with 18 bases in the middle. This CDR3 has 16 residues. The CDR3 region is CASSLRVASPPGELFF. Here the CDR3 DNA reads TGTGCCAGCAGCTTACGGGTGGCTAGCCCCCCTGGGGAGCTGTTTTTT.